The 9 T cell receptor beta chains below come from one sample, sequenced in a study of T cells in Graves' hyperthyroidism and ophthalmopathy. Amplification of TCR beta CDR3 regions was performed using RNA transcripts as template. During a first-round RT-PCR of the TCR CDR3, the HTBI primer set was used. Each CDR3 protein is one row after TCRdb ran MiXCR on the multiplex PCR reads. Of 550,000 to 650,000 distinct CDR3 sequences detected, approximately 14% appear once; the ten largest clones hold approximately 15%. The sample was blood. These receptor sequences come from a woman aged 40 to 50 with Graves' hyperthyroidism.

As concerns this clonotype: Mismatch with germline at one junction end may stem from a read error. This rearrangement joins TRBV14 to TRBJ2-7, with D perhaps being TRBD1 or TRBD2 (5 bases each). The CDR3 loop spans 12 amino acids. Germline CDR1 SGHDN, CDR2 FVKESK. Written as DNA, the CDR3 is TGTGCCAGCAGTCGGGACCGGTACGAGCAGTGCTTC. As protein: CASSRDRYEQCF.

Many counts were recorded for this clonotype. The chain employs TRBV2 and TRBJ2-3; TRBD2 agrees at 13 bases. Trimming cost V 4 bases and J 5 bases; bases outside gene matches: 3. The CDR3 is 15 amino acids. Germline lookup yields CDR1 SNHLY and CDR2 FYNNEI. The CDR3 loop is CASSVTSGRKDTQYF. DNA of the CDR3: TGTGCCAGCAGTGTGACTAGCGGGAGGAAAGATACGCAGTATTTT.

This clonotype was found many times. V and J are TRBV6-2 or TRBV6-3 and TRBJ1-5; D is possibly TRBD1 (5 bases). Trimming took 6 bases from V and 7 from J, leaving 22 bases between them. This CDR3 region has 16 residues. Germline CDR1 reads MNHEY; CDR2 reads SVGEGT. In nucleotides, the CDR3 is TGTGCCAGCAGAACGAATGTGGAACAGGTCGGACAGCCCCAGCATTTT. This sequence encodes CASRTNVEQVGQPQHF.

This clonotype was recorded at least ten times. The chain links TRBV19 to TRBJ1-1; the match to TRBD1 covers 7 bases. Germline V CDR1 and CDR2: LNHDA, SQIVND (reference sequence). Unmatched junction bases numbered 8, after V lost 6 bases and J lost 1 base. The CDR3 is 15 residues long. The CDR3 nucleotides read TGTGCCAGTAGGGGCAGACAGGGCGAGAACACTGAAGCTTTCTTT. Translated, it gives CASRGRQGENTEAFF.

This clonotype showed up many times. This rearrangement joins TRBV28 to TRBJ1-2; TRBD1 aligns across 8 bases. This CDR3 is 14 amino acids long. J was trimmed by 4 bases and V by 5 bases; bases with no gene match: 6. Germline loops: CDR1 MDHEN, CDR2 SYDVKM. CDR3 sequence: CASSPGQGTYGYTF. The CDR3, as DNA: TGTGCCAGCAGTCCCGGACAGGGAACCTATGGCTACACCTTC.

This clonotype came up many times. The genes are TRBV20-1 and TRBJ2-3, with D unclear. This CDR3 contains 14 residues. V was clipped by 6 bases and J by 2 bases, with 15 bases between them. Germline CDR1 DFQATT, CDR2 SNEGSKA (reference sequence). CDR3 in amino acids: CSARLERITDTQYF. The CDR3 nucleotides read TGCAGTGCCCGGTTGGAGCGAATCACAGATACGCAGTATTTT.

This clonotype has a handful of counts. The chain has TRBV7-3 and TRBJ2-3, with TRBD1 identical over 9 bases. This CDR3 spans 17 amino acids. Trimming cost V 0 bases and J 6 bases; bases outside gene matches: 10. Germline lookup yields CDR1 SGHTA and CDR2 FQGTGA. In nucleotides, the CDR3 is TGTGCCAGCAGCTTAACCAGTGGGGGGACAGGGTTGGATACGCAGTATTTT. Protein sequence: CASSLTSGGTGLDTQYF. The full variable domain, with the rest looked up from reference TRBV7-3 and TRBJ2-3, is GAGVSQTPSNKVTEKGKYVELRCDPISGHTALYWYRQSLGQGPEFLIYFQGTGAADDSGLPNDRFFAVRPEGSVSTLKIQRTERGDSAVYLCASSLTSGGTGLDTQYFGPGTRLTVL.

This clonotype was counted many times. The chain links TRBV20-1 to TRBJ1-5, with D perhaps TRBD1 (6 bases). Trimming removed 3 bases at V and 5 bases at J, with 11 bases between. The CDR3 loop spans 13 amino acids. The V gene's germline CDR1 is DFQATT and CDR2 SNEGSKA (reference sequence). CDR3: CSASTGADQPQHF. The CDR3 DNA reads as TGCAGTGCTAGTACGGGGGCCGATCAGCCCCAGCATTTT.

This clonotype has ten or more counts. The chain combines TRBV2 with TRBJ1-1; no clear D. The V gene's germline CDR1 is SNHLY and CDR2 FYNNEI. V was cut by 7 bases and J by 5 bases, with 17 bases left in between. The CDR3 contains 14 residues. As DNA, the CDR3 is TGTGCCAGCATCTTGGAGGTGCTGGGAACTGAAGCTTTCTTT. Its translation: CASILEVLGTEAFF.